This T cell receptor beta chain was sequenced during a study of identical twins (dated by TCRdb to 2016 to 2018). Looking at the study overall: The study deep-sequenced TCR alpha and beta repertoires from monozygotic twins, unrelated adults of various ages and cord blood to test whether fetal clonotypes persist. Replicate twin experiments were performed at different times using different library preparation protocols to rule out contamination.

Beyond this particular receptor, the publication reports: Compared with coincidental sharing between unrelated individuals, an excess of low generation-probability sequences was observed among out-of-frame TCR alpha sequences shared between twins. Excess twin sharing in beta out-of-frame sequences was weaker because fewer shared sequences lowered the signal-to-noise ratio. Invariant T cells such as MAIT and iNKT could partly confound zero-insertion analyses, though diverse VJ usage argued against this for most clonotypes. Abundant cord blood beta clonotypes had fewer insertions, young adult naive repertoires showed a similar but weaker trend, and memory repertoires showed no such trend. Out-of-frame TCR alpha sharing in monozygotic twins was systematically underestimated by recombination models, whereas sharing between unrelated individuals was in agreement with the recombination models. Because the same donors could not be followed over many years, the conclusions depended on cross-sectional statistical analysis.

Note on this clonotype: Its antigen remains unidentified. Base qualities were left out, and no much larger clone turns up one base away.

V and J lose 3 bases and 5 bases, and a span of 16 bases separates them. The CDR3, cysteine through phenylalanine, is 15 amino acids long. Of all the DNA, just the CDR3 is kept, 45 bases in frame from base 1. From the germline V gene, CDR1 is SGHTA and CDR2 is FQGNSA. Every donor was a healthy Caucasian. Libraries were built with 5' RACE. TCRdb names Illumina HiSeq 2000 as the instrument used. A universal primer binding site was added through template switching, and the final cDNA carried a unique molecular identifier so that TCR cDNA molecules could be counted accurately. First-strand cDNA for TCR alpha and beta chains was synthesized from specific primers in the conserved constant-segment region. To control for contamination, each cDNA library was double barcoded with a SMART-Mk sample barcode plus Illumina barcodes. TruSeq adapter sequences and Illumina sample barcodes were added in two successive PCR steps. The TCR alpha and beta cDNA libraries were sequenced on the Illumina HiSeq platform using custom primers. The published analysis was carried out like this. MiGEC was used to process raw reads and extract unique molecular identifiers, and MiXCR was used to find CDR3 positions. Recombination models were inferred per individual with the repgenHMM and IGoR tools using an EM algorithm. The analysis of shared clonotypes was done with the tcR package in R, with sharing normalized by the product of cloneset sizes. Out-of-frame nonproductive sequences were analyzed to study raw recombination free of thymic and clonal selection effects. TCRdb reanalyzed the raw reads on its own, using fastp at Q25 for trimming and MiXCR for clone calling, and kept in-frame beta chains. Each record represents a unique CDR3 protein, reported with the most common genes and DNA among its rows. V and J calls and clone size were set by TCRdb, not the authors. Counted in this sample were 1.5 million to 2 million distinct CDR3 sequences; more than 30% of them appeared once. The top ten clones comprise around 0.3% of the sample.

Sequencing was carried out using cord blood. The sequence joins TRBV7-2 to TRBJ2-5, and TRBD2 may be the D gene, going by 6 matching bases. The source of this sequence is a newborn girl in good health. DNA sequence: TGTGCCAGCAGCTTCCTCACTCTAGCGCCGGAGACCCAGTACTTC. Its translation is CASSFLTLAPETQYF.